Listed below are T cell receptor beta chains from one sample, sequenced in a study of blood T cell repertoires in COVID-19. Method: immunoSEQ multiplex PCR; TCRdb's copy keeps in-frame clones and lacks some. The sample records about 96,000 clones, roughly 83% being singletons. Sequences were obtained from peripheral blood. The receptors were gathered from a woman aged 60-75 years with acute or convalescent COVID-19. Each CDR3 is given with its conserved first and last residue. Each record gives: D gene, J gene, V gene, clone size, CDR3 DNA, CDR3 protein. The D gene is left open where the match is weak. Rows may omit the clone size; those that give it use once, few, many or a size class.

d_gene: -; j_gene: TRBJ1-1; v_gene: TRBV5-1; abundance: few; CDR3nt: TGCGCCAGCACCTCAGTGGGTTCGGGGGGTGACGCTTTCTTT; CDR3aa: CASTSVGSGGDAFF
d_gene: TRBD1; j_gene: TRBJ2-7; v_gene: TRBV30; abundance: -; CDR3nt: TGTGCCTGGAGTACGCGGACAGGGGGGGAGCAGTACTTC; CDR3aa: CAWSTRTGGEQYF
d_gene: TRBD1; j_gene: TRBJ1-5; v_gene: TRBV28; abundance: -; CDR3nt: TGTGCCAGCAGGCAGGGGGCGTCTCGACAGCCCCAGCATTTT; CDR3aa: CASRQGASRQPQHF
d_gene: TRBD1; j_gene: TRBJ1-2; v_gene: TRBV5-5; abundance: -; CDR3nt: TGTGCCAGCAGCGTGGACAGGGCTGGCTATGGCTACACCTTC; CDR3aa: CASSVDRAGYGYTF
d_gene: TRBD1; j_gene: TRBJ1-6; v_gene: TRBV6-4; abundance: -; CDR3nt: TGTGCCAGCAGTGATGGGACAGAAAGGTCACCCCTCCACTTT; CDR3aa: CASSDGTERSPLHF
d_gene: TRBD2; j_gene: TRBJ2-3; v_gene: TRBV6-4; abundance: -; CDR3nt: TGTGCCAGCAGTGACTCGACTAGCGGGGGGGCAGATACGCAGTATTTT; CDR3aa: CASSDSTSGGADTQYF
d_gene: TRBD2; j_gene: TRBJ2-1; v_gene: TRBV4-2; abundance: -; CDR3nt: TGTGCCAGCAGCCAAGATCTGCGGGGGAATACTCAGAATGAGCAGTTCTTC; CDR3aa: CASSQDLRGNTQNEQFF
d_gene: -; j_gene: TRBJ2-3; v_gene: TRBV14; abundance: -; CDR3nt: TGTGCCACCTCTAGTCTCATTAGCACAGATACGCAGTATTTT; CDR3aa: CATSSLISTDTQYF
d_gene: TRBD1; j_gene: TRBJ1-6; v_gene: TRBV7-9; abundance: -; CDR3nt: TGTGCCAGCAGCCCTGACAGGGGTTCACCCCTCCACTTT; CDR3aa: CASSPDRGSPLHF
d_gene: -; j_gene: TRBJ2-1; v_gene: TRBV18; abundance: -; CDR3nt: TGTGCCAGCTCACGAGCTAGCGACACCTACAATGAGCAGTTCTTC; CDR3aa: CASSRASDTYNEQFF
d_gene: TRBD1; j_gene: TRBJ2-7; v_gene: TRBV28; abundance: -; CDR3nt: TGTGCCAGCAGTCCGCAGGGGGCGCCTAGGAAAGAGCAGTACTTC; CDR3aa: CASSPQGAPRKEQYF
d_gene: TRBD1; j_gene: TRBJ1-1; v_gene: TRBV15; abundance: -; CDR3nt: TGTGCCACCAGCGGCACTACAGGGGACACTGAAGCTTTCTTT; CDR3aa: CATSGTTGDTEAFF
d_gene: TRBD2; j_gene: TRBJ2-7; v_gene: TRBV11-3; abundance: -; CDR3nt: TGTGCCAGCAGCTTACTAGCGGGGGCATTCTCCGAGCAGTACTTC; CDR3aa: CASSLLAGAFSEQYF
d_gene: TRBD1; j_gene: TRBJ1-1; v_gene: TRBV11-3; abundance: -; CDR3nt: TGTGCCAGCAGCTTATCGACCGGGACAGGTAGGAACACTGAAGCTTTCTTT; CDR3aa: CASSLSTGTGRNTEAFF
d_gene: TRBD1; j_gene: TRBJ1-1; v_gene: TRBV6-1; abundance: -; CDR3nt: TGTGCCAGCAGAGAAAGGGGGCGGGCCGCTCAGAACACTGAAGCTTTCTTT; CDR3aa: CASRERGRAAQNTEAFF
d_gene: -; j_gene: TRBJ1-2; v_gene: TRBV11-2; abundance: -; CDR3nt: TGTGCCAGCAGCACGGCAGGATTCTTATCTAACTATGGCTACACCTTC; CDR3aa: CASSTAGFLSNYGYTF
d_gene: -; j_gene: TRBJ1-2; v_gene: TRBV4-2; abundance: -; CDR3nt: TGTGCCAGCAGCCAACTATCCGACAGCTATGGCTACACCTTC; CDR3aa: CASSQLSDSYGYTF
d_gene: -; j_gene: TRBJ2-7; v_gene: TRBV5-1; abundance: -; CDR3nt: TGCGCCAGCAGCTCAGGGTCCTCCTACGAGCAGTACTTC; CDR3aa: CASSSGSSYEQYF
d_gene: -; j_gene: TRBJ2-5; v_gene: TRBV6-2/TRBV6-3; abundance: -; CDR3nt: TGTGCCAGCAGTTACTCTTGGGACAAAGCGGAGACCCAGTACTTC; CDR3aa: CASSYSWDKAETQYF
d_gene: -; j_gene: TRBJ1-2; v_gene: TRBV18; abundance: once; CDR3nt: TGTGCCAGCTCACCACGGCCTGATACGTATGGCTACACCTTC; CDR3aa: CASSPRPDTYGYTF
d_gene: TRBD1; j_gene: TRBJ1-2; v_gene: TRBV30; abundance: -; CDR3nt: TGTGCCTGGAGTTGGGGCGGCAGGGGGCGAAGAAATGGCTACACCTTC; CDR3aa: CAWSWGGRGRRNGYTF
d_gene: TRBD1; j_gene: TRBJ2-7; v_gene: TRBV5-5; abundance: -; CDR3nt: TGTGCCAGCTCTTTACCCGGGACAGCAAACTACGAGCAGTACTTC; CDR3aa: CASSLPGTANYEQYF
d_gene: -; j_gene: TRBJ2-7; v_gene: TRBV2; abundance: once; CDR3nt: TGTGCCAGCAGTGAACTCGCGTCCGAGCAGTACTTC; CDR3aa: CASSELASEQYF
d_gene: -; j_gene: TRBJ1-2; v_gene: TRBV15; abundance: once; CDR3nt: TGTGCCACCAGCACTCCAGGGATCTACTATGGCTACACCTTC; CDR3aa: CATSTPGIYYGYTF
d_gene: TRBD2; j_gene: TRBJ2-3; v_gene: TRBV19; abundance: -; CDR3nt: TGTGCCAGTAACCCCGGGGGGGATACGCAGTATTTT; CDR3aa: CASNPGGDTQYF
d_gene: -; j_gene: TRBJ1-2; v_gene: TRBV2; abundance: -; CDR3nt: TGTGCCAGCACCAGCGGAAACTATGGCTACACCTTC; CDR3aa: CASTSGNYGYTF
d_gene: -; j_gene: TRBJ1-2; v_gene: TRBV7-2; abundance: few; CDR3nt: TGTGCCAGCAGCCTAAAAGGGGGGGACTATGGCTACACCTTC; CDR3aa: CASSLKGGDYGYTF
d_gene: -; j_gene: TRBJ1-1; v_gene: TRBV4-3; abundance: -; CDR3nt: TGCGCCAGCAGCCAAGATGGGCACACTGAAGCTTTCTTT; CDR3aa: CASSQDGHTEAFF
d_gene: TRBD2; j_gene: TRBJ2-5; v_gene: TRBV15; abundance: -; CDR3nt: TGTGCCACCAGCCCCAGACTAGCGGGGAATCAAGAGACCCAGTACTTC; CDR3aa: CATSPRLAGNQETQYF
d_gene: -; j_gene: TRBJ1-1; v_gene: TRBV2; abundance: -; CDR3nt: TGTGCCAGCAGTGGTCGGAGGCGGAACACTGAAGCTTTCTTT; CDR3aa: CASSGRRRNTEAFF
d_gene: -; j_gene: TRBJ1-4; v_gene: TRBV3-1/TRBV3-2; abundance: -; CDR3nt: TGTGCCAGCAGCCCCCGACCCGGAGGGGGGGGAAATGAAAAACTGTTTTTT; CDR3aa: CASSPRPGGGGNEKLFF
d_gene: -; j_gene: TRBJ2-1; v_gene: TRBV6-5; abundance: -; CDR3nt: TGTGCCACCCAAAGGGGAACACTCACCTACAATGAGCAGTTCTTC; CDR3aa: CATQRGTLTYNEQFF
d_gene: -; j_gene: TRBJ1-2; v_gene: TRBV7-3; abundance: -; CDR3nt: TGTGCCAGCAGCTTAAGGAGCTATGGCTACACCTTC; CDR3aa: CASSLRSYGYTF
d_gene: -; j_gene: TRBJ1-6; v_gene: TRBV28; abundance: -; CDR3nt: TGTGCCAGCAGCCCGGGACACTATAATTCACCCCTCCACTTT; CDR3aa: CASSPGHYNSPLHF
d_gene: TRBD1; j_gene: TRBJ1-1; v_gene: TRBV5-4; abundance: -; CDR3nt: TGTGCCAGCAGCATAGGGACAGTGAACACTGAAGCTTTCTTT; CDR3aa: CASSIGTVNTEAFF
d_gene: -; j_gene: TRBJ1-2; v_gene: TRBV6-5; abundance: -; CDR3nt: TGTGCCAGCAGTTACGCGGAAGGCTATGGCTACACCTTC; CDR3aa: CASSYAEGYGYTF
d_gene: -; j_gene: TRBJ1-2; v_gene: TRBV29-1; abundance: -; CDR3nt: TGCAGCGTTATACATCGTCGCTATGGCTACACCTTC; CDR3aa: CSVIHRRYGYTF
d_gene: TRBD2; j_gene: TRBJ2-5; v_gene: TRBV19; abundance: -; CDR3nt: TGTGCCAGTAGTATAAGGCCTAGCGGGGGATCCGGTCGGGAGACCCAGTACTTC; CDR3aa: CASSIRPSGGSGRETQYF
d_gene: -; j_gene: TRBJ1-2; v_gene: TRBV15; abundance: -; CDR3nt: TGTGCCACCAGCAGAGATCGAGGCAACTATGGCTACACCTTC; CDR3aa: CATSRDRGNYGYTF
d_gene: -; j_gene: TRBJ2-3; v_gene: TRBV5-1; abundance: once; CDR3nt: TGCGCCAGCAGCTTCGGGTCTTTCACAGATACGCAGTATTTT; CDR3aa: CASSFGSFTDTQYF
d_gene: TRBD1; j_gene: TRBJ1-3; v_gene: TRBV27; abundance: few; CDR3nt: TGTGCCAGCAGGCCACAGGGGGCGAACTCTGGAAACACCATATATTTT; CDR3aa: CASRPQGANSGNTIYF
d_gene: -; j_gene: TRBJ2-2; v_gene: TRBV7-3; abundance: -; CDR3nt: TGTGCCAGCAGCTTACTAGTGTCGAACACCGGGGAGCTGTTTTTT; CDR3aa: CASSLLVSNTGELFF
d_gene: -; j_gene: TRBJ2-7; v_gene: TRBV28; abundance: once; CDR3nt: TGTGCCAGCAGGTTGCATAGACCGGGGGCCTACGAGCAGTACTTC; CDR3aa: CASRLHRPGAYEQYF
d_gene: -; j_gene: TRBJ1-4; v_gene: TRBV6-1; abundance: -; CDR3nt: TGTGCCAGCAGTGACACTGCACAGGGACGGGAAAAACTGTTTTTT; CDR3aa: CASSDTAQGREKLFF
d_gene: -; j_gene: TRBJ1-2; v_gene: TRBV27; abundance: -; CDR3nt: TGTGCCAGTTCCAGTTGGGGGCTTGGATATGGCTACACCTTC; CDR3aa: CASSSWGLGYGYTF
d_gene: -; j_gene: TRBJ1-5; v_gene: TRBV3-1/TRBV3-2; abundance: -; CDR3nt: TGTGCCAGCAGCCAAGATCGTAATCAGCCCCAGCATTTT; CDR3aa: CASSQDRNQPQHF
d_gene: TRBD1; j_gene: TRBJ1-3; v_gene: TRBV9; abundance: few; CDR3nt: TGTGCCAGCAGCCCGACAGGGAAACCTGGAAACACCATATATTTT; CDR3aa: CASSPTGKPGNTIYF
d_gene: -; j_gene: TRBJ2-1; v_gene: TRBV6-2/TRBV6-3; abundance: -; CDR3nt: TGTGCCAGCAGTGGGGGGAAAACCGAGCAGTTCTTC; CDR3aa: CASSGGKTEQFF
d_gene: -; j_gene: TRBJ2-5; v_gene: TRBV7-9; abundance: -; CDR3nt: TGTGCCAGCAGACAACAAGAGACCCAGTACTTC; CDR3aa: CASRQQETQYF
d_gene: TRBD1; j_gene: TRBJ1-3; v_gene: TRBV19; abundance: -; CDR3nt: TGTGCCAGTAGTATAGTCTGGACAGGTGGAAACACCATATATTTT; CDR3aa: CASSIVWTGGNTIYF
d_gene: -; j_gene: TRBJ1-6; v_gene: TRBV11-2; abundance: once; CDR3nt: TGTGCCAGCAGCTTAGATGCGAGGAATTCACCCCTCCACTTT; CDR3aa: CASSLDARNSPLHF